Below, 24 T cell receptor beta chains from the same sample are listed, as sequenced in a study of blood T cell repertoires in COVID-19. The data were produced by immunoSEQ multiplex PCR, yet TCRdb's version contains in-frame clones alone and is incomplete. Here the sample spans fewer than 300,000 clones, approximately 89% being singletons. The sample comprised peripheral blood. The source is a woman in her fifties or sixties with acute or convalescent COVID-19.

The genes are TRBV7-9 and TRBJ2-3; D is unclear. The V and J ends lost 5 bases and 3 bases respectively, with 9 bases between them. Germline loops: CDR1 SEHNR, CDR2 FQNEAQ (reference sequence). The CDR3 totals 13 residues. The CDR3 sequence is CASSAAATDTQYF. The DNA of the CDR3 is TGTGCCAGCAGCGCTGCAGCGACAGATACGCAGTATTTT.

The chain is built from TRBV29-1 and TRBJ2-7; TRBD1 aligns across 7 bases. Per germline, CDR1 SQVTM and CDR2 ANQGSEA. With 3 bases clipped from V and 2 bases from J, the junction kept 4 bases outside the gene matches. The CDR3 consists of 13 residues. The CDR3 coding sequence is TGCAGCGTTGATAGTCAGGGGGCCTACGAGCAGTACTTC. Its protein product is CSVDSQGAYEQYF.

The CDR3 reads CAISARGDTEAFF. CDR3 bases: TGTGCCATCAGTGCTAGGGGCGACACTGAAGCTTTCTTT. V is TRBV10-3 and J is TRBJ1-1, with D perhaps TRBD1 (5 bases). CDR1 and CDR2 from the germline V gene are ENHRY and SYGVKD. The CDR3 is made up of 13 amino acids. Trimming pared 4 bases from V and 3 bases from J, leaving 9 bases between.

The rearrangement links TRBV10-3 to TRBJ1-1, with 10 bases fitting TRBD1. The V gene's germline CDR1 is ENHRY and CDR2 SYGVKD. V was clipped by 2 bases and J by 4 bases; unmatched bases: 10. The CDR3 covers 17 residues. The CDR3 loop is CAISETRQGAGSTEAFF. CDR3 DNA: TGTGCCATCAGTGAGACTCGACAGGGGGCAGGGAGCACTGAAGCTTTCTTT.

The chain is built from TRBV28 and TRBJ2-5, with a weak D call TRBD2 (6 bases). Germline CDR1 is MDHEN and CDR2 is SYDVKM. Deletions cut 3 bases from V and 3 bases from J, with 29 bases between. The CDR3 is 20 amino acids. The CDR3 region is CASSFSRSLLAARAKETQYF. CDR3 sequence (DNA): TGTGCCAGCAGTTTCTCGCGTTCTTTATTAGCGGCGAGGGCTAAAGAGACCCAGTACTTC.

Written as DNA, the CDR3 is TGTGCCAGTAGTATTCTGGGACAGCTAAACTATGGCTACACCTTC. This translates into CASSILGQLNYGYTF. The chain joins TRBV19 to TRBJ1-2; 7 nucleotides agree with TRBD1. CDR3 length: 15 residues. The germline CDR1 and CDR2 sequences are LNHDA and SQIVND (reference sequence). V lost 3 bases and J lost 2; bases outside the gene matches: 6.

This clone is a singleton in its sample. The chain has TRBV27 and TRBJ2-5, with D maybe TRBD2 (6 bases). Between the trimmed V and J ends, which lost 7 bases and 3 bases, there was a span of 15 bases. The CDR3 has 14 amino acids. Germline loops: CDR1 MNHEY, CDR2 SMNVEV (reference sequence). Here the CDR3 DNA reads TGTGCCAGCAACCCCCGGCCGGGGGAAGAGACCCAGTACTTC. As protein: CASNPRPGEETQYF.

V gene TRBV19 combines with J gene TRBJ1-1; TRBD1 matches at 7 bases. The V gene end was trimmed by 2 bases and the J gene end by 2 bases; junction bases not matched to a gene: 5. The CDR3 is made up of 15 amino acids. Looked up from germline, CDR1 is LNHDA and CDR2 is SQIVND (reference sequence). CDR3 coding DNA: TGTGCCAGTAGTATAAGACGGACAGGCAACACTGAAGCTTTCTTT. Translated: CASSIRRTGNTEAFF.

V is TRBV24-1 and J is TRBJ2-3; D might be TRBD1 (5 bases). This CDR3 is 14 amino acids long. CDR1 KGHDR and CDR2 SFDVKD come from the germline V gene. Trimming took off 3 bases at V and 3 bases at J, with 9 bases between the two ends. The DNA for the CDR3 is TGTGCCACCAGTGATCAGGGCCGGACAGATACGCAGTATTTT. It specifies CATSDQGRTDTQYF.

The CDR3 reads CASSLRGRGSGNTIYF. CDR3 DNA: TGCGCCAGCAGCTTGCGGGGTAGGGGGTCTGGAAACACCATATATTTT. The V gene is TRBV5-1, the J gene TRBJ1-3, with D perhaps TRBD1 (6 bases). The germline V gene has CDR1 SGHRS and CDR2 YFSETQ. The CDR3 has 16 amino acids. V was clipped by 1 base and J by 1 base, with 12 bases between them.

The chain joins TRBV10-3 to TRBJ2-2, with TRBD1 matching over 10 bases. The germline CDR1 and CDR2 sequences are ENHRY and SYGVKD. The V gene end was trimmed by 6 bases and the J gene end by 1 base; junction bases not matched to a gene: 5. The CDR3 length is 16 residues. The CDR3 bases are TGTGCCATCAGGACAGGGGGCGGGCAGAACACCGGGGAGCTGTTTTTT. Translated: CAIRTGGGQNTGELFF.

The chain carries TRBV6-1 and TRBJ1-6; perhaps TRBD1 as D (6 bases). Germline CDR1 and CDR2: MNHNS and SASEGT. V shed 2 bases and J shed 6 bases, with 11 bases lying between them. The CDR3 sequence is 15 residues long. The CDR3 sequence is CASSEREGGNSPLHF. CDR3 sequence (DNA): TGTGCCAGCAGTGAAAGGGAAGGGGGTAATTCACCCCTCCACTTT.

CDR3 amino acids: CASSPGTSGTYEQYF. CDR3 DNA sequence: TGTGCCAGCAGTCCCGGGACTAGCGGCACCTACGAGCAGTACTTC. This chain links TRBV27 with TRBJ2-7, with 11 bases aligning to TRBD2. With 5 bases clipped from V and 2 bases from J, the junction kept 5 bases outside the gene matches. CDR1 and CDR2 (germline): MNHEY, SMNVEV (reference sequence). The CDR3 is 15 amino acids.

This chain links TRBV5-6 with TRBJ2-2; D is unclear. The CDR3 has 14 residues. The germline V and J ends were trimmed by 4 bases and 1 base, with 8 bases remaining between them. Germline V gene lookup returns CDR1 SGHDT and CDR2 YYEEEE. CDR3 sequence: CASSPTWNTGELFF. The CDR3 region has the DNA TGTGCCAGCAGCCCGACTTGGAACACCGGGGAGCTGTTTTTT. Supplemented by reference TRBV5-6 and TRBJ2-2, the full variable domain reads DAGVTQSPTHLIKTRGQQVTLRCSPKSGHDTVSWYQQALGQGPQFIFQYYEEEERQRGNFPDRFSGHQFPNYSSELNVNALLLGDSALYLCASSPTWNTGELFFGEGSRLTVL.

The rearrangement uses TRBV10-2 and TRBJ1-5; D uncertain. Trimming stripped 4 bases from V and 2 bases from J, with 6 bases between. The V gene's germline CDR1 is WSHSY and CDR2 SAAADI. The CDR3 spans 13 residues. This CDR3 is CASSVTRNQPQHF. In DNA, the CDR3 is TGCGCCAGCAGTGTAACTCGCAATCAGCCCCAGCATTTT.

The J gene is TRBJ1-6, the V gene TRBV5-5; the D is unclear. The germline CDR1 and CDR2 sequences are SGHKS and YYEKEE (reference sequence). V was trimmed by 3 bases and J by 6 bases, leaving 10 bases between them. The CDR3 is made up of 14 amino acids. CDR3 nucleotides: TGTGCCAGCAGCTCACGAGGTGGTAATTCACCCCTCCACTTT. Encoded protein: CASSSRGGNSPLHF.

CDR3 bases: TGTGCCAGCGCTTGGAGCACCATATATTTT. This codes for CASAWSTIYF. This chain links TRBV12-3 or TRBV12-4 with TRBJ1-3; D not resolved. This CDR3 region has 10 residues. V was cut by 8 bases and J by 9 bases, with 8 bases left in between.

The V gene is TRBV5-1, the J gene TRBJ1-6; 9 positions match TRBD1. The V segment lost 0 bases and the J segment 10 bases; nucleotides outside the gene matches: 8. CDR1 SGHRS and CDR2 YFSETQ come from the germline V gene. The CDR3 is made up of 16 amino acids. CDR3 protein: CASSLEIWDRESPLHF. DNA of the CDR3: TGCGCCAGCAGCTTGGAAATCTGGGACAGGGAATCACCCCTCCACTTT.

This rearrangement joins TRBV7-3 to TRBJ2-3, with D possibly TRBD2 on 5 matching bases. Germline-derived CDR1 and CDR2 are SGHTA and FQGTGA. CDR3 length: 14 amino acids. Trimming took 3 bases from V and 4 from J, leaving 11 bases between them. The CDR3 loop is CASSFHSDADTQYF. Here the CDR3 DNA reads TGTGCCAGCAGCTTCCATAGCGACGCAGATACGCAGTATTTT.

The genes are TRBV6-4 and TRBJ1-2; 9 bases are a match to TRBD1. Losses at the gene ends were 5 bases for V and 3 bases for J; bases not matched to a gene: 7. CDR3 size: 15 residues. The germline V gene encodes CDR1 MRHNA and CDR2 SNTAGT. DNA of the CDR3: TGTGCCAGCAGTCCAAGGACAGGGGTTGACTATGGCTACACCTTC. It yields the protein CASSPRTGVDYGYTF.

The chain uses TRBV5-1 and TRBJ1-1; D might be TRBD1 (5 bases). This CDR3 has 16 amino acids. In germline, CDR1 is SGHRS, CDR2 YFSETQ. Trimming cost V 4 bases and J 0 bases, with 16 bases left between them. The CDR3 protein is CASSRNSLTVNTEAFF. The CDR3 DNA follows: TGCGCCAGCAGCCGCAACTCTTTGACAGTGAACACTGAAGCTTTCTTT.

This chain uses TRBV2 with TRBJ2-4; 10 bases are shared with TRBD1. CDR1 is SNHLY, CDR2 FYNNEI, per germline. CDR3 length: 13 residues. J gave up 9 bases and V 5 bases, and 4 bases lay outside the gene matches. The CDR3 region has the DNA TGTGCCAGCAGTCGACAGGGGGCTGGCATTCAGTACTTC. Translated, it gives CASSRQGAGIQYF.

The chain is built from TRBV19 and TRBJ2-3; D not resolved. The germline V gene encodes CDR1 LNHDA and CDR2 SQIVND (reference sequence). V lost 3 bases and J lost 4, with 8 bases in between. The length of the CDR3 is 13 residues. CDR3 DNA: TGTGCCAGTAGTATCCGAGGCGCAGATACGCAGTATTTT. It codes for CASSIRGADTQYF.

This clone was detected once. The gene calls are TRBV18 and TRBJ2-6; D is uncertain. This CDR3 has 14 residues. The ends were cut back, 3 bases at V and 2 bases at J, with 5 bases in the middle. Per germline, CDR1 KGHSH and CDR2 LQKENI. The CDR3 nucleotides read TGTGCCAGCTCACCTTCAGCTGGGGCCAACGTCCTGACTTTC. As protein: CASSPSAGANVLTF.